This TCR beta chain was captured in a study of cytomegalovirus exposure and HLA in healthy donors. The study, taken as a whole, reports: Most TCR beta V segments were productive about 90% or about 30% of the time in an earlier analysis. Researchers catalogued 160 or so TCR beta chains as cytomegalovirus-associated.

The primer mix had 60 Vbeta and 13 Jbeta primers. Data came from immunoSEQ multiplex PCR; TCRdb stores just in-frame clones and leaves some out. This table has 150,000 or so clones, approximately 70% appearing once. For this clone: Its antigen is unknown.

V was clipped by 0 bases and J by 5 bases, with 11 bases between them. Per germline, CDR1 SGHDT and CDR2 YYEEEE. The CDR3 is 15 amino acids. This receptor was identified in a woman under 30 in good health and CMV-seronegative. Sequenced input: PBMCs. V is TRBV5-6 and J is TRBJ1-4, with D perhaps TRBD1 (5 bases). CDR3 DNA: TGTGCCAGCAGCTTGGTGGGACTAGGGAATGAAAAACTGTTTTTT. Its protein is CASSLVGLGNEKLFF.